The 28 T cell receptor beta chains listed next were all sequenced from one sample in a study of beta chain features in type 1 diabetes. Sequenced material consisted of expressed TCRB transcripts (all of the isolated RNA was reverse transcribed). Produced via immunoSEQ multiplex PCR; TCRdb's table is partial and in-frame only. The data contain over 500,000 clones, 15% to 17% of them singletons. The material sequenced was naive CD4+ T cells from blood. These receptors were obtained from a man between 18 and 35 years old in good health.

This clone was found a few times. CDR3 sequence reads: CASSPPGGLGFYEQYF. The CDR3 nucleotides read TGTGCCAGCTCACCACCCGGGGGACTGGGGTTCTACGAGCAGTACTTC. V usage is TRBV18 and J usage is TRBJ2-7; D might be TRBD2 (6 bases). This CDR3 is 16 amino acids long. Trimming pared 0 bases from V and 3 bases from J, leaving 15 bases between. Germline values: CDR1 KGHSH, CDR2 LQKENI.

This clone has more than one count but fewer than ten. The rearrangement links TRBV11-1 to TRBJ2-2, with D maybe TRBD1 (6 bases). The CDR3 sequence is 17 residues long. From germline, CDR1 is SGHAT and CDR2 FQDESV (reference sequence). V shed 2 bases and J shed 1 base, with 14 bases lying between them. As DNA, the CDR3 is TGTGCCAGCAGCTTATGGCAGGGGCAGAAGAACACCGGGGAGCTGTTTTTT. This sequence encodes CASSLWQGQKNTGELFF.

The rearrangement joins TRBV7-2 to TRBJ1-1; D not resolved. V was trimmed by 5 bases and J by 0 bases, leaving 10 bases between them. This CDR3 comprises 14 residues. Germline V gene sequence: CDR1 SGHTA, CDR2 FQGNSA. CDR3 in amino acids: CASSKSLMNTEAFF. DNA of the CDR3: TGTGCCAGCAGCAAATCCCTTATGAACACTGAAGCTTTCTTT.

The chain has TRBV7-3 and TRBJ1-1; D is undetermined. CDR3 length: 12 amino acids. Trimming left V 5 bases short and J 14 bases short, with 18 bases between. Germline V gene lookup returns CDR1 SGHTA and CDR2 FQGTGA. CDR3 sequence reads: CASSPKPGPGFF. CDR3 sequence (DNA): TGTGCCAGCAGCCCCAAGCCTGGACCTGGGTTCTTT.

CDR3 loop: CASSQGSGAYEQYF. For the CDR3, the DNA is TGCGCCAGCAGCCAAGGTTCAGGAGCCTACGAGCAGTACTTC. The chain joins TRBV4-3 to TRBJ2-7; the D is unclear. The CDR3 extends over 14 amino acids. Between the trimmed V and J ends, which lost 1 base and 2 bases, there was a span of 9 bases. Germline V gene data show CDR1 as LGHNA and CDR2 as YSLEER.

The J gene is TRBJ1-4, the V gene TRBV5-1, with D perhaps TRBD1 (5 bases). The CDR3 runs 14 residues. Between the trimmed V and J ends, which lost 2 bases and 6 bases, there was a span of 11 bases. Looked up from germline, CDR1 is SGHRS and CDR2 is YFSETQ. CDR3 sequence: CASSFWGSYEKLFF. CDR3 in DNA: TGCGCCAGCAGCTTTTGGGGCTCGTATGAAAAACTGTTTTTT. The complete variable domain, with remaining parts taken from reference TRBV5-1 and TRBJ1-4, reads KAGVTQTPRYLIKTRGQQVTLSCSPISGHRSVSWYQQTPGQGLQFLFEYFSETQRNKGNFPGRFSGRQFSNSRSEMNVSTLELGDSALYLCASSFWGSYEKLFFGSGTQLSVL.

This sequence joins TRBV6-6 and TRBJ1-2; D is unresolved. With 6 bases removed from V and 4 bases from J, the gap between germline ends came to 12 bases. Looked up from germline, CDR1 is MNHNY and CDR2 is SVGAGI (reference sequence). CDR3 size: 13 residues. As DNA, the CDR3 is TGTGCCAGCAGCCCCGCAGAGAGCTATGGCTACACCTTC. This encodes CASSPAESYGYTF.

Only a few counts were recorded for this clone. The J gene is TRBJ2-7, the V gene TRBV5-6; TRBD1 matches at 10 bases. Germline V gene lookup returns CDR1 SGHDT and CDR2 YYEEEE. The CDR3 consists of 14 residues. The V and J ends lost 1 base and 9 bases, in that order; junction bases with no gene match: 7. The CDR3 DNA reads as TGTGCCAGCAGCTTGCCCGGGACAGGGGATGTGCAGTACTTC. Its translation: CASSLPGTGDVQYF.

The chain links TRBV4-2 to TRBJ2-6; TRBD1 might be the D (5 bases). The germline gives CDR1 LGHNA, CDR2 YNFKEQ. The V end was cut by 3 bases, the J end by 0 bases, with 9 bases between. This CDR3 has 16 amino acids. The CDR3 nucleotides read TGTGCCAGCAGCCAGGCCGACAGCTCTGGGGCCAACGTCCTGACTTTC. Amino acid sequence: CASSQADSSGANVLTF.

The chain employs TRBV6-5 and TRBJ1-2; D unresolved. The CDR3 runs to 14 residues. With 4 bases removed from V and 8 bases from J, the gap between germline ends came to 17 bases. Germline CDR1 reads MNHEY; CDR2 reads SVGAGI. The CDR3 is CASSSGYQLFGYTF. The CDR3 bases are TGTGCCAGCAGTTCTGGGTACCAGTTATTCGGCTACACCTTC.

This clone was detected a few times. This chain joins TRBV2 and TRBJ2-6; unclear D gene. The germline CDR1 and CDR2 sequences are SNHLY and FYNNEI. The CDR3 totals 15 residues. The V and J ends lost 9 bases and 5 bases respectively, with 17 bases between them. CDR3 nucleotides: TGTGCCAGTTTCCCTACCGGGTCGCGGGCCAACGTCCTGACTTTC. This gives the protein CASFPTGSRANVLTF.

The chain carries TRBV7-9 and TRBJ2-7; a weak D match, TRBD2 (5 bases). Trimming removed 0 bases from V and 6 bases from J, with 9 bases in between. The germline CDR1 and CDR2 sequences are SEHNR and FQNEAQ (reference sequence). The CDR3 is made up of 13 amino acids. The CDR3, as DNA: TGTGCCAGCAGCTTAGCGAGGAGGACCGAGCAGTACTTC. Translating gives CASSLARRTEQYF.

This clone appeared a few times. The rearrangement links TRBV6-5 to TRBJ1-2; no reliable D call. Germline CDR1 and CDR2: MNHEY and SVGAGI. The CDR3 is made up of 12 amino acids. V lost 2 bases to trimming and J lost 8 bases, with 9 bases between them. This CDR3 reads CASSYPQQGYTF. CDR3 coding DNA: TGTGCCAGCAGTTACCCACAGCAAGGCTACACCTTC.

The chain combines TRBV12-5 with TRBJ2-3, with a tentative D call TRBD2 (5 bases). There are 13 residues in the CDR3. Trimming pared 2 bases from V and 8 bases from J, leaving 11 bases between. Per the germline V gene, CDR1 is LGHNT and CDR2 is FRNRAP. The CDR3 nucleotides read TGTGCTAGTGGTTTGTTAGGCGGGCTTACGCAGTATTTT. It is translated as CASGLLGGLTQYF.

The chain employs TRBV18 and TRBJ2-7; D not certain. In germline, CDR1 is KGHSH, CDR2 LQKENI. This CDR3 is built from 13 residues. Trimming pared 2 bases from V and 3 bases from J, leaving 8 bases between. CDR3 nucleotide sequence: TGTGCCAGCTCACCAAGCGCTTTCTACGAGCAGTACTTC. Translating gives CASSPSAFYEQYF.

This clone was detected only a few times. The chain links TRBV4-3 to TRBJ2-7; 10 positions match TRBD1. Germline V gene data show CDR1 as LGHNA and CDR2 as YSLEER. V gave up 1 base and J gave up 6 bases; unmatched junction bases: 3. The CDR3 sequence is 14 residues long. The CDR3 spells CASSQGQGASEQYF. CDR3 DNA sequence: TGCGCCAGCAGCCAAGGACAGGGGGCGTCCGAGCAGTACTTC.

The chain combines TRBV28 with TRBJ1-5; a weak D match, TRBD1 (5 bases). V lost 4 bases, J lost 2 bases, and 15 bases lay in between. This CDR3 contains 16 residues. The germline V gene has CDR1 MDHEN and CDR2 SYDVKM. CDR3 sequence reads: CASSSIRGAGNQPQHF. For the CDR3, the DNA is TGTGCCAGCAGTTCAATCCGAGGGGCTGGCAATCAGCCCCAGCATTTT.

There are a few counts of this clone. The chain combines TRBV5-6 with TRBJ1-3, with D possibly being TRBD1 (6 bases). V was shortened by 4 bases and J by 1 base, with 18 bases between the two germline ends. In germline, CDR1 is SGHDT, CDR2 YYEEEE. The CDR3 runs to 17 residues. The CDR3 DNA reads as TGTGCCAGCAGCCCCAGGGGACTTCGAGGATCTGGAAACACCATATATTTT. Translated: CASSPRGLRGSGNTIYF.

This clone was found a few times. The rearrangement uses TRBV25-1 and TRBJ1-5, with D perhaps TRBD1 (6 bases). V was pared by 3 bases and J by 1 base, with 13 bases between. The length of the CDR3 is 16 residues. The germline CDR1 and CDR2 sequences are MGHDK and SYGVNS. The CDR3 bases are TGTGCCAGCAGTGAGGAACAGGGATTAAGCAATCAGCCCCAGCATTTT. Its protein is CASSEEQGLSNQPQHF.

This clone appeared many times. The chain joins TRBV23-1 to TRBJ1-5; 10 bases line up with TRBD1. TRBV23-1 qualifies as an ORF whose function is uncertain. CDR3 size: 16 residues. The V segment lost 6 bases and the J segment 4 bases; nucleotides outside the gene matches: 9. In nucleotides, the CDR3 is TGCGCCAGCAGCCCTGACAGGGGGCGCGGAAATCAGCCCCAGCATTTT. As protein: CASSPDRGRGNQPQHF.

V and J are TRBV5-1 and TRBJ2-7; TRBD1 aligns across 7 bases. Per the germline V gene, CDR1 is SGHRS and CDR2 is YFSETQ. The CDR3 is 14 amino acids. V dropped 0 bases and J dropped 1; count of bases not matched to a gene: 1. The CDR3 here is CASSLEDRSYEQYF. DNA of the CDR3: TGCGCCAGCAGCTTGGAGGACAGGTCCTACGAGCAGTACTTC.

For this clone: Other nucleotide sequences in the sample specify the same CDR3. The J gene is TRBJ2-7, the V gene TRBV20-1; D uncertain. V was cut by 0 bases and J by 1 base, with 1 base left in between. The CDR3 has 11 residues. The germline V gene has CDR1 DFQATT and CDR2 SNEGSKA (reference sequence). The CDR3 spells CSARDSYEQYF. The CDR3 DNA reads TGCAGTGCTAGAGATTCCTACGAGCAGTACTTC.

This clone was detected only a few times. The V and J genes are TRBV6-5 and TRBJ2-7; 8 bases agree with TRBD1. With 2 bases clipped from V and 0 bases from J, the junction kept 6 bases outside the gene matches. CDR3 length: 16 amino acids. CDR1 and CDR2 from the germline V gene are MNHEY and SVGAGI. Here the CDR3 DNA reads TGTGCCAGCAGTTACGCCGGGACAGGATACTCCTACGAGCAGTACTTC. It yields the protein CASSYAGTGYSYEQYF.

This clone is a singleton in its sample. This rearrangement joins TRBV11-2 to TRBJ2-1; D possibly matches TRBD1 or TRBD2 (6 bases each). Germline V gives CDR1 SGHAT, CDR2 FQNNGV. This CDR3 comprises 16 residues. The V and J ends lost 7 bases and 0 bases respectively, with 16 bases between them. The CDR3 sequence is CASNHQGTDSYNEQFF. The DNA for the CDR3 is TGTGCCAGCAACCACCAGGGGACTGACTCCTACAATGAGCAGTTCTTC.

The chain has TRBV7-2 and TRBJ2-1, with 10 bases matching TRBD1. CDR3 length equals 17 residues. Germline V gene sequence: CDR1 SGHTA, CDR2 FQGNSA. After removal of 0 bases from V and 6 bases from J, the junction contained 8 bases not matched to a gene. The CDR3 loop is CASSLAGQGLRRNEQFF. The CDR3 nucleotides are TGTGCCAGCAGCTTAGCGGGACAGGGGTTAAGACGCAATGAGCAGTTCTTC. The complete variable domain, with remaining parts taken from reference TRBV7-2 and TRBJ2-1, reads GAGVSQSPSNKVTEKGKDVELRCDPISGHTALYWYRQSLGQGLEFLIYFQGNSAPDKSGLPSDRFSAERTGGSVSTLTIQRTQQEDSAVYLCASSLAGQGLRRNEQFFGPGTRLTVL.

For this clone: Other DNA sequences of this sample code for an identical CDR3. The chain combines TRBV7-9 with TRBJ1-2; no reliable D call. The CDR3 totals 13 residues. Looked up from germline, CDR1 is SEHNR and CDR2 is FQNEAQ (reference sequence). Between the trimmed V and J ends, which lost 2 bases and 4 bases, there was a span of 8 bases. The CDR3 loop reads CASSLSGGYGYTF. In DNA, the CDR3 is TGTGCCAGCAGCTTATCCGGCGGCTATGGCTACACCTTC.

The chain joins TRBV7-2 to TRBJ2-5; D unresolved. The closer fit of TRBJ2-7 to the DNA end suggests the J call may be wrong. This CDR3 is built from 11 residues. In germline, CDR1 is SGHTA, CDR2 FQGNSA. The CDR3 is CASSQLSEQYF. The CDR3 DNA follows: TGTGCCAGCAGCCAACTGTCCGAGCAGTACTTC.

This clone appeared a few times. The chain uses TRBV28 and TRBJ1-1; TRBD1 agrees at 8 bases. This CDR3 comprises 13 residues. The J segment lost 11 bases and the V segment lost 6 bases, leaving 11 bases of the junction unmatched. CDR1 and CDR2 (germline): MDHEN, SYDVKM. The CDR3 is CASSQWQGARAFF. The CDR3 DNA reads as TGTGCCAGCAGCCAGTGGCAGGGGGCAAGGGCTTTCTTT.